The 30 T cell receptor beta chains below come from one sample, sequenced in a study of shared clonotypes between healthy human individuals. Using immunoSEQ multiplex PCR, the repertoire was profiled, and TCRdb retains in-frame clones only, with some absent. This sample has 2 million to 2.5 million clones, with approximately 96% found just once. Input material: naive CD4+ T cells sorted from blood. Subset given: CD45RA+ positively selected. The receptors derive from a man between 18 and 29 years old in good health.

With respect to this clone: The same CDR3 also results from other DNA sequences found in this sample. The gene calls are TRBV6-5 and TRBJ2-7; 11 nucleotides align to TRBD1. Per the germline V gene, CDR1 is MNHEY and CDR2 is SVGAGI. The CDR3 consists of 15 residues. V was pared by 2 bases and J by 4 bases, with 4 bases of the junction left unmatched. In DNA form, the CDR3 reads TGTGCCAGCAGTTACCGGGACAGGGGGGGGTACGAGCAGTACTTC. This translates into CASSYRDRGGYEQYF.

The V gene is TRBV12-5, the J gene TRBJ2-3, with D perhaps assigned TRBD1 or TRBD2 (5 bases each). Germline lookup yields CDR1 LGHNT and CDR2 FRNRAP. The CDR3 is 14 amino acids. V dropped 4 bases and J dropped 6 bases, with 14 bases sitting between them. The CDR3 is CASGSRDPHDTQYF. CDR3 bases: TGTGCTAGTGGTTCCCGGGACCCTCACGATACGCAGTATTTT.

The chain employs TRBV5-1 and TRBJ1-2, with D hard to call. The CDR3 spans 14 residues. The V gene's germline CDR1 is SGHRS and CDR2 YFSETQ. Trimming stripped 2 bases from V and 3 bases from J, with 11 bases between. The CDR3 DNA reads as TGCGCCAGCAGCTTACGGGGTGGATACTATGGCTACACCTTC. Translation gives CASSLRGGYYGYTF.

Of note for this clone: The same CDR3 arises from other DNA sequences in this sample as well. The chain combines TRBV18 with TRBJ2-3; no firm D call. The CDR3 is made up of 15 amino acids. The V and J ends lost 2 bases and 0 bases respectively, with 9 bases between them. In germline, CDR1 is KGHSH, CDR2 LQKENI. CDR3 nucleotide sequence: TGTGCCAGCTCACCAAGACAATCTAGCACAGATACGCAGTATTTT. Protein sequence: CASSPRQSSTDTQYF.

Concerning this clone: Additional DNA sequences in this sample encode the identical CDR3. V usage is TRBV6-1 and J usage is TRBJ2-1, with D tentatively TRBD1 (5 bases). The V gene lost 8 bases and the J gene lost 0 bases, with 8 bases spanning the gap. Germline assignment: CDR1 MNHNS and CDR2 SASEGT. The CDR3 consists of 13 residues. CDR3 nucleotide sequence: TGTGCCAGCCGACAGAGCTCCTACAATGAGCAGTTCTTC. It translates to CASRQSSYNEQFF.

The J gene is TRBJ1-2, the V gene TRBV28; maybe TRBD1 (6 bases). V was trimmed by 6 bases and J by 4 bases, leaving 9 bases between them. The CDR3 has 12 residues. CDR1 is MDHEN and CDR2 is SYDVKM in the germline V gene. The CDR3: CASSWGAYGYTF. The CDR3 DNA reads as TGTGCCAGCAGCTGGGGGGCCTATGGCTACACCTTC.

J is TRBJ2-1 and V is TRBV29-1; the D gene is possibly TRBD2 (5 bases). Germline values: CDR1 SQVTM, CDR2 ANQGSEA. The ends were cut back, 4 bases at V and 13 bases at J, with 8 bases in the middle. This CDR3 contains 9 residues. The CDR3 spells CSVGLAQFF. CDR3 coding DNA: TGCAGCGTTGGTCTAGCCCAGTTCTTC.

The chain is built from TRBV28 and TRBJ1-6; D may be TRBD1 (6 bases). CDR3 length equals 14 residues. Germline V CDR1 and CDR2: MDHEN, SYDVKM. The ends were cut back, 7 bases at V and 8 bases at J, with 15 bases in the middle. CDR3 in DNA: TGTGCCAGCATTTATGGGGGGCTGGATTCACCCCTCCACTTT. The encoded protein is CASIYGGLDSPLHF.

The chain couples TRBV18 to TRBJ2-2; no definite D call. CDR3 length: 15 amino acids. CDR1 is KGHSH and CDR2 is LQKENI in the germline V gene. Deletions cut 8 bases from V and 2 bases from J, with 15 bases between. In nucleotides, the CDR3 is TGTGCCAGCCCAAGGTCCGGGTCCAACACCGGGGAGCTGTTTTTT. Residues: CASPRSGSNTGELFF.

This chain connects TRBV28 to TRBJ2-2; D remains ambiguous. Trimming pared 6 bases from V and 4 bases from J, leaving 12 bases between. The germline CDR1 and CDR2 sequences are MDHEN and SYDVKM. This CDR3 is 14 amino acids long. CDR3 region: CASSGFGVTGELFF. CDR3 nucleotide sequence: TGTGCCAGCAGCGGTTTTGGGGTCACCGGGGAGCTGTTTTTT. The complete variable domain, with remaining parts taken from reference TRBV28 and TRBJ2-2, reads DVKVTQSSRYLVKRTGEKVFLECVQDMDHENMFWYRQDPGLGLRLIYFSYDVKMKEKGDIPEGYSVSREKKERFSLILESASTNQTSMYLCASSGFGVTGELFFGEGSRLTVL.

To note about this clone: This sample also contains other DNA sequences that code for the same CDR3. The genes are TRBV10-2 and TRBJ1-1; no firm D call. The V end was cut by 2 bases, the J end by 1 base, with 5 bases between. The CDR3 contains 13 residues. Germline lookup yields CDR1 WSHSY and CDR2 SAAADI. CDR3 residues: CASSEQGNTEAFF. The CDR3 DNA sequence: TGCGCCAGCAGTGAGCAAGGGAACACTGAAGCTTTCTTT.

The CDR3 coding sequence is TGTGCCAGCAGCTCCACAGGGGTCCTTAATGAAAAACTGTTTTTT. Translation gives CASSSTGVLNEKLFF. The rearrangement uses TRBV7-9 and TRBJ1-4, with TRBD1 matching over 7 bases. The CDR3 loop spans 15 amino acids. Germline CDR1 is SEHNR and CDR2 is FQNEAQ (reference sequence). V was clipped by 4 bases and J by 4 bases; unmatched bases: 6.

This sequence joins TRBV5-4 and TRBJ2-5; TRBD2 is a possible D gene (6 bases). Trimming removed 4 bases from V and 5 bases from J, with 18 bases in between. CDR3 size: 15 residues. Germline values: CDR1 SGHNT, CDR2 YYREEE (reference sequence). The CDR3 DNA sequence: TGTGCCAGCAGCCCAGCGGGCAGTCTTAAGGAGACCCAGTACTTC. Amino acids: CASSPAGSLKETQYF.

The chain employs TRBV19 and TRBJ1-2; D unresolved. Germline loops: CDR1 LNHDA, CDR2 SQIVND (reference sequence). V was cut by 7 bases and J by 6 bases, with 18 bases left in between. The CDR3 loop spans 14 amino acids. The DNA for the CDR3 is TGTGCCAGTACCTCTGAGCAGATCTTACATGGCTACACCTTC. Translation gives CASTSEQILHGYTF.

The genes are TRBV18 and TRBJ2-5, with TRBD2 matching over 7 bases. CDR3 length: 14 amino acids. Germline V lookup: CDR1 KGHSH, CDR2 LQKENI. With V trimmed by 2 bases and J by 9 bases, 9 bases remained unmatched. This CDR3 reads CASSPNGGKWAQYF. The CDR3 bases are TGTGCCAGCTCACCAAACGGGGGGAAATGGGCCCAGTACTTC.

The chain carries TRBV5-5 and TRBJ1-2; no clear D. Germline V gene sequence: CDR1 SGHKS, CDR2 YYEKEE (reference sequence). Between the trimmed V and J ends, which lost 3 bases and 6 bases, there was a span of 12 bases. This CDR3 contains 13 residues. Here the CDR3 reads CASSYIARDGYTF. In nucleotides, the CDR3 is TGTGCCAGCAGCTACATAGCGAGGGATGGCTACACCTTC. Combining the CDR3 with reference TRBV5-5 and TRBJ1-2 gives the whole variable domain DAGVTQSPTHLIKTRGQQVTLRCSPISGHKSVSWYQQVLGQGPQFIFQYYEKEERGRGNFPDRFSARQFPNYSSELNVNALLLGDSALYLCASSYIARDGYTFGSGTRLTVV.

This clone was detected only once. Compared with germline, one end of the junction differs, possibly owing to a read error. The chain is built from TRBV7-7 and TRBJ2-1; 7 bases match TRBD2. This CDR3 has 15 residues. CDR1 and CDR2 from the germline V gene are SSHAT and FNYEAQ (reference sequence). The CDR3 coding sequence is TGTGCTAGCAGCTCCTCTGGGGGGGACTACAATGAGCAGTTCTTC. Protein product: CASSSSGGDYNEQFF. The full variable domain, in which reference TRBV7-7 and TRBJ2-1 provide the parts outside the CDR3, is GAGVSQSPRYKVTKRGQDVTLRCDPISSHATLYWYQQALGQGPEFLTYFNYEAQPDKSGLPSDRFSAERPEGSISTLTIQRTEQRDSAMYRCASSSSGGDYNEQFFGPGTRLTVL.

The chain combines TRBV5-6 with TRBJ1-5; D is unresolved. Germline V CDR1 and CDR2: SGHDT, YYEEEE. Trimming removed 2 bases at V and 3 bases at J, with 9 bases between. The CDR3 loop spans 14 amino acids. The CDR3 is CASSLRLNNQPQHF. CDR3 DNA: TGTGCCAGCAGCTTACGTCTTAACAATCAGCCCCAGCATTTT.

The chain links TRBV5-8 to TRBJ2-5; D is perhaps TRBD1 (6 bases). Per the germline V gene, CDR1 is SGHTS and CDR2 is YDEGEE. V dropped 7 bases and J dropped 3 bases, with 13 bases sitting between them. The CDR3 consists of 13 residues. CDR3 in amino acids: CASPWGQEETQYF. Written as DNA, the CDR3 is TGTGCCAGCCCCTGGGGGCAGGAAGAGACCCAGTACTTC.

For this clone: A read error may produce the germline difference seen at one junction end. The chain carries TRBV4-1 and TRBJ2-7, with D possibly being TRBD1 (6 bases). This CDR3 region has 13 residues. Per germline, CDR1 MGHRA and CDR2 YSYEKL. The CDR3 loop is CASSQDTIGGQNF. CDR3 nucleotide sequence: TGCGCCAGCAGCCAGGACACGATCGGTGGACAGAACTTC.

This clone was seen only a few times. CDR3 bases: TGTGCCAGCAGCTTAGTGGCCGATAATTCACCCCTCCACTTT. Encoded protein: CASSLVADNSPLHF. The V gene is TRBV7-6, the J gene TRBJ1-6; no clear D. The CDR3 loop spans 14 amino acids. The germline V and J ends were trimmed by 1 base and 5 bases, with 6 bases remaining between them. Germline values: CDR1 SGHVS, CDR2 FNYEAQ.

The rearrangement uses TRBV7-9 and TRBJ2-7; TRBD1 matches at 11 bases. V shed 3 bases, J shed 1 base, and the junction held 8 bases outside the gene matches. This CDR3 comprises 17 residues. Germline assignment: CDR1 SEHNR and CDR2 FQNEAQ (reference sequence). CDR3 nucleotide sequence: TGTGCCAGCAGCTTCTTAGCCGGGACAGGGGGGTCCTACGAGCAGTACTTC. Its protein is CASSFLAGTGGSYEQYF.

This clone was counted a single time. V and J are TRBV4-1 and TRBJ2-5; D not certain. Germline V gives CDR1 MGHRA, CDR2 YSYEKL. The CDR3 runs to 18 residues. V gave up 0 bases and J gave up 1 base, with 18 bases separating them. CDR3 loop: CASSQEISHEWPQETQYF. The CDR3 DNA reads TGCGCCAGCAGCCAAGAAATCTCCCATGAATGGCCCCAAGAGACCCAGTACTTC.

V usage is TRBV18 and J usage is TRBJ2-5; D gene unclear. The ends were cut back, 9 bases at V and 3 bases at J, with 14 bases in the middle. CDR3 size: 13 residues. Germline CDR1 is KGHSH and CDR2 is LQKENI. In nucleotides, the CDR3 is TGTGCCAGTCATCAACGGCAAGAAGAGACCCAGTACTTC. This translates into CASHQRQEETQYF.

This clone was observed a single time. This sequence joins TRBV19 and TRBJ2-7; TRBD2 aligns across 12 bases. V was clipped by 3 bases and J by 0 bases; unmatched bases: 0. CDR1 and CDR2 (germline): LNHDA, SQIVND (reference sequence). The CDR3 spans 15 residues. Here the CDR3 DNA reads TGTGCCAGTAGTATGGGACTAGCGGGCTCCTACGAGCAGTACTTC. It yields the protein CASSMGLAGSYEQYF.

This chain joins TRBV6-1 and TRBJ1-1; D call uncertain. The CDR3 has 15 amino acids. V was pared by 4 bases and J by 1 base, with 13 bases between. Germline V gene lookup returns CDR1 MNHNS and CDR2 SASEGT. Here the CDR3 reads CASSVPGAGNTEAFF. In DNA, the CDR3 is TGTGCCAGCAGTGTACCCGGCGCGGGGAACACTGAAGCTTTCTTT.

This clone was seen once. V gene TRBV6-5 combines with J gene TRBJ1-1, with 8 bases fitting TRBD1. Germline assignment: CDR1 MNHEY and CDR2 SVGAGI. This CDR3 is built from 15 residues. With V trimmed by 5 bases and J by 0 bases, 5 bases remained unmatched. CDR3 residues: CASSRRTGMNTEAFF. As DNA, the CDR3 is TGTGCCAGCAGTCGCAGGACAGGGATGAACACTGAAGCTTTCTTT.

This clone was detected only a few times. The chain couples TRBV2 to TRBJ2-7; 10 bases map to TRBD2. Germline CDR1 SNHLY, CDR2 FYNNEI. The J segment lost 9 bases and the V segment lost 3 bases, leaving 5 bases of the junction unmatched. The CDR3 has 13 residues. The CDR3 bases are TGTGCCAGCAGTGATCAAGCGGGAGGGTGGCAGTACTTC. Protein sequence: CASSDQAGGWQYF.

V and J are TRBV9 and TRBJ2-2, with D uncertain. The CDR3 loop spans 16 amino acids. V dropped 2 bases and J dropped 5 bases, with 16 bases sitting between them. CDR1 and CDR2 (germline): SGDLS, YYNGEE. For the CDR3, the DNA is TGTGCCAGCAGCGTCCGGACCTTGGCAGTAACCGGGGAGCTGTTTTTT. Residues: CASSVRTLAVTGELFF.

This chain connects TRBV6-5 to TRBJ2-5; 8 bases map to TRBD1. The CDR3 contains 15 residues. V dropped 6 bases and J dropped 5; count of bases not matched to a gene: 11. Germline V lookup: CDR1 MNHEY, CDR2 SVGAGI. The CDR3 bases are TGTGCCAGCAGACAACAGGGGGGTCTTCGGGAGACCCAGTACTTC. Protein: CASRQQGGLRETQYF.